This record concerns one TCR beta chain sequence. The data were taken from a study of identical twins. A template switching step contributed a universal primer site, while unique molecular identifiers were present in the cDNA. TCRdb processed the 5' RACE reads anew with MiXCR; each CDR3 protein has one entry. Among approximately 220,000 distinct CDR3 sequences, roughly 7.5% were seen once, and the ten largest hold around 1.8%. The CDR3 loop spans 15 amino acids. Germline CDR1 is SGHAT and CDR2 is FQNNGV. Unmatched junction bases numbered 4, after V lost 0 bases and J lost 6 bases. The same data also contributed to another study, on yellow fever vaccine responses in identical twins.

The source is a woman aged 18-29 years in good health. The chain recombines TRBV11-2 with TRBJ2-1; TRBD2 matches at 8 bases. The sample taken for sequencing was memory (CD45RO+) T cells sorted from blood. CDR3 loop: CASSLERGGLNEQFF. The CDR3 region has the DNA TGTGCCAGCAGCTTAGAACGGGGGGGGCTCAATGAGCAGTTCTTC.